This passage covers 10 T cell receptor beta chains from one sample sequenced in a study of Ad26.COV2.S vaccination and SARS-CoV-2 variants. The assay was immunoSEQ multiplex PCR, and TCRdb's table has in-frame clones only and misses some. The data hold approximately 340,000 clones, with about 91% observed a single time. Source: peripheral blood, taken after recovery from COVID-19. The receptors shown here come from a human donor who had recovered from COVID-19.

CDR3 sequence reads: CASSLETAGLNEKLFF. The DNA of the CDR3 is TGTGCCAGCAGCTTGGAGACAGCAGGTCTCAATGAAAAACTGTTTTTT. The rearrangement uses TRBV7-8 and TRBJ1-4; D is perhaps TRBD1 (5 bases). Germline V lookup: CDR1 SGHVS, CDR2 FQNEAQ. V gave up 3 bases and J gave up 5 bases, with 16 bases separating them. The CDR3 contains 16 residues.

This chain links TRBV7-3 with TRBJ2-3; the D gene is possibly TRBD1 (5 bases). The CDR3 has 12 amino acids. Germline values: CDR1 SGHTA, CDR2 FQGTGA. The V end was cut by 8 bases, the J end by 0 bases, with 6 bases between. The CDR3 region is CASGASTDTQYF. The CDR3 DNA follows: TGTGCCAGCGGGGCTAGCACAGATACGCAGTATTTT.

The rearrangement joins TRBV11-2 to TRBJ2-3; 10 bases agree with TRBD2. From germline, CDR1 is SGHAT and CDR2 FQNNGV. The CDR3 has 19 residues. The V segment lost 0 bases and the J segment 4 bases; nucleotides outside the gene matches: 13. The CDR3 reads CASSLEPPTSGGAADTQYF. CDR3 DNA: TGTGCCAGCAGCTTAGAACCCCCCACGAGCGGGGGGGCCGCAGATACGCAGTATTTT.

The rearrangement joins TRBV7-9 to TRBJ1-1, with D unresolved. V was clipped by 5 bases and J by 2 bases, with 15 bases between them. The germline gives CDR1 SEHNR, CDR2 FQNEAQ (reference sequence). CDR3 size: 15 residues. The DNA of the CDR3 is TGTGCCAGCAGCCCAGCGTTAGGCAGAAACACTGAAGCTTTCTTT. Translation: CASSPALGRNTEAFF.

For this clone: Other DNA sequences of this sample code for an identical CDR3. The V call is TRBV9, the J call TRBJ2-3; D gene unclear. CDR3 length equals 12 residues. Germline assignment: CDR1 SGDLS and CDR2 YYNGEE. V was pared by 0 bases and J by 7 bases, with 6 bases between. The CDR3 protein is CASSVEANTQYF. DNA of the CDR3: TGTGCCAGCAGCGTAGAAGCTAATACGCAGTATTTT.

The J gene is TRBJ2-1, the V gene TRBV5-1; TRBD2 is a possible D gene (7 bases). The CDR3 has 20 amino acids. Germline V lookup: CDR1 SGHRS, CDR2 YFSETQ. V was pared by 4 bases and J by 1 base, with 27 bases between. The CDR3 spells CASSPGQTGLLAVSYNEQFF. CDR3 in DNA: TGCGCCAGCAGCCCCGGACAGACAGGACTTCTAGCGGTTTCCTACAATGAGCAGTTCTTC.

This clone showed up just once. V usage is TRBV5-1 and J usage is TRBJ1-2, with 7 positions matching TRBD1. The CDR3 consists of 13 residues. Germline V gene data show CDR1 as SGHRS and CDR2 as YFSETQ. V was pared by 6 bases and J by 2 bases, with 4 bases of the junction left unmatched. The CDR3 DNA sequence: TGCGCCAGCAACCAAGGGGGCAACTATGGCTACACCTTC. Its protein product is CASNQGGNYGYTF.

This clone was found a few times. The chain links TRBV28 to TRBJ1-2, with unresolved D. The V gene lost 2 bases and the J gene lost 8 bases, with 6 bases spanning the gap. CDR3 length: 11 amino acids. CDR1 and CDR2 (germline): MDHEN, SYDVKM. Here the CDR3 reads CASSLGRGYTF. As DNA, the CDR3 is TGTGCCAGCAGTTTAGGGCGGGGCTACACCTTC.

The V call is TRBV4-3, the J call TRBJ1-2; perhaps TRBD1 as D (5 bases). With 0 bases removed from V and 7 bases from J, the gap between germline ends came to 12 bases. The germline V gene encodes CDR1 LGHNA and CDR2 YSLEER. The CDR3 contains 14 residues. The CDR3 nucleotides are TGCGCCAGCAGCCAAGAGCGGGGGGGAAGTGGCTACACCTTC. Its translation: CASSQERGGSGYTF.

As concerns this clone: One junction end disagrees with the germline gene, perhaps due to a read error. This chain uses TRBV9 with TRBJ1-6; D unclear. The V gene's germline CDR1 is SGDLS and CDR2 YYNGEE. CDR3 size: 14 residues. The CDR3, as DNA: TGTGCCAGCAGCGTACGATCCTCTAATTCACCCCTCCACTTT. Amino acids: CASSVRSSNSPLHF.